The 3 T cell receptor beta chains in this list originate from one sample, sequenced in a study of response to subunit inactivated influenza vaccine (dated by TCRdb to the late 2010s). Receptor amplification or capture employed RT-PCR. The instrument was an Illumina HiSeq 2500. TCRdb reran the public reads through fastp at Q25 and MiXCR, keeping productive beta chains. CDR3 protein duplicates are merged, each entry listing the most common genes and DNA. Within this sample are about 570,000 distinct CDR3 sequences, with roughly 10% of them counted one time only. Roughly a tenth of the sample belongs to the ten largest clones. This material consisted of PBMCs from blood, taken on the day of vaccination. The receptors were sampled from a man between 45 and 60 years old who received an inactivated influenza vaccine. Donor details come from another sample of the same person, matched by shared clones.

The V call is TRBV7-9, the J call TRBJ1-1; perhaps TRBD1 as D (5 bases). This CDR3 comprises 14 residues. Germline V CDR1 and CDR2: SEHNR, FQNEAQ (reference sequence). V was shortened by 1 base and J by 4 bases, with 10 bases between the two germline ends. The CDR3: CASSLGQGTTEAFF. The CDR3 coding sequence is TGTGCCAGCAGCTTAGGTCAGGGTACCACTGAAGCTTTCTTT.

In DNA form, the CDR3 reads TGTGCCAGCAGCCAATCCGAAAACACCATATATTTT. Translated, it gives CASSQSENTIYF. This rearrangement joins TRBV3-1 to TRBJ1-3; D uncertain. V gave up 2 bases and J gave up 6 bases, with 5 bases separating them. The CDR3 covers 12 residues. Germline V gene data show CDR1 as LGHDT and CDR2 as YNNKEL (reference sequence).

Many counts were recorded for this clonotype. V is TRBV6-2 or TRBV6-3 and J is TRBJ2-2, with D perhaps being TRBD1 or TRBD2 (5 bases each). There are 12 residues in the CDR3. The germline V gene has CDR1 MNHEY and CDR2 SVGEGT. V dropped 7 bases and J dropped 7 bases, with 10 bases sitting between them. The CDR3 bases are TGTGCCAGCACGAGAGGGGACGGGGAGCTGTTTTTT. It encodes CASTRGDGELFF.